This T cell receptor (beta chain) comes out of a study of blood T cell repertoires in COVID-19. Study as a whole: PBMCs, B-cell-depleted T cells, or T cells provided the cDNA or gDNA that made up the material.

Per the original methods: For nucleated cells, counts were estimated from reference gene primer amplification. Method: immunoSEQ multiplex PCR; TCRdb's copy keeps in-frame clones and lacks some. That table furnishes V, J and clone size, whereas the DNA furnished D and trimming. Of 200,000 to 250,000 clones listed, about 80% are singletons. This CDR3 is 14 amino acids long. Trimming took 2 bases from V and 10 from J; bases not matched to a gene: 3. Germline loops: CDR1 ENHRY, CDR2 SYGVKD. The sequenced material came from peripheral blood. The receptor's source is a woman in her thirties who had recovered from COVID-19. V usage is TRBV10-3 and J usage is TRBJ1-6; 9 nucleotides line up with TRBD1. The CDR3 coding sequence is TGTGCCATCAGTGAGGGGGACAGGGCCTCACCCCTCCACTTT. Protein sequence: CAISEGDRASPLHF.